The following is a TCR beta chain sequence with its context. The data originate from a study of blood T cell repertoires in COVID-19. Study at large: There were acute and convalescent COVID-19 samples, and they came from the United States, Italy and Spain. T cells, B-cell-depleted T cells, or PBMCs provided the cDNA or gDNA that served as material.

The protocol was immunoSEQ multiplex PCR, while the TCRdb copy is restricted to in-frame clones and leaves out a portion. The sample carries 70,000 to 90,000 clones, 85% to 90% recorded once. Participants came from fewer than 25 US areas, aged about 18 to 95 years. Cohort placement rested on clinical history that participants reported themselves. Germline values: CDR1 LNHDA, CDR2 SQIVND (reference sequence). The CDR3 is 12 amino acids. Between the trimmed V and J ends, which lost 4 bases and 5 bases, there was a span of 9 bases. The receptor was isolated from a woman between 45 and 65 years old with acute COVID-19. V usage is TRBV19 and J usage is TRBJ2-7, with D possibly TRBD1 on 6 matching bases. Sequencing was carried out using PBMCs or T cells enriched from blood (not recorded which). CDR3 in amino acids: CASSRGPDEQYF. The CDR3 coding sequence is TGTGCCAGTAGTAGGGGGCCCGACGAGCAGTACTTC.